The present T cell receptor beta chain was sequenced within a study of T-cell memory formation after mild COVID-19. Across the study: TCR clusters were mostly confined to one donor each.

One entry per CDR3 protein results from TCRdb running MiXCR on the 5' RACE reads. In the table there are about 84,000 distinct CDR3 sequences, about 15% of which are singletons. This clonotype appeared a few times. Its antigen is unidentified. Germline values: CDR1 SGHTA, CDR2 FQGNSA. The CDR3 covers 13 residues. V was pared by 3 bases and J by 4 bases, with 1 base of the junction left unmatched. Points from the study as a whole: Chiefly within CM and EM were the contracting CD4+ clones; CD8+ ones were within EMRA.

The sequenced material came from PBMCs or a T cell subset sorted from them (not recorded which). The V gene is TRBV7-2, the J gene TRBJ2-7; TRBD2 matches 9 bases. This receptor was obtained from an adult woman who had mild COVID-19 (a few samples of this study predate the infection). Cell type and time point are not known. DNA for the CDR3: TGTGCCAGCAGCTTCGGACTAGCGTACGAGCAGTACTTC. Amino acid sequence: CASSFGLAYEQYF.